This T cell receptor beta chain was retrieved from a study of T cell responses to AZD1222 COVID-19 vaccine. Study information: Doses given second, at about 4 or about 12 weeks, were pooled.

Comments on this clone: Its specificity is not known.

Profiling relied on immunoSEQ multiplex PCR, and the TCRdb table lists in-frame clones only, not all of them. The data show around 83,000 clones, roughly 86% seen once. Study results and limitations: Reports say nearly half of spike-specific TCRs go after unmutated variant regions. White British ancestry dominated among donors, who included more females, and clonal diversity was possibly underestimated. A rise in Spike-specific TCR breadth and depth followed two AZD1222 doses.

The CDR3 has 15 residues. V lost 6 bases to trimming and J lost 0 bases, with 14 bases between them. The germline gives CDR1 LGHDT, CDR2 YNNKEL (reference sequence). This specimen consisted of peripheral blood, obtained on day 0 of AZD1222 vaccination. The sequence was collected from an adult in good health. The chain is built from TRBV3-1 (or the pseudogene TRBV3-2) and TRBJ1-2; the D gene is possibly TRBD1 (6 bases). The CDR3 coding sequence is TGTGCCAGCAGACTGACAGGCCAGACTAACTATGGCTACACCTTC. This gives the protein CASRLTGQTNYGYTF.